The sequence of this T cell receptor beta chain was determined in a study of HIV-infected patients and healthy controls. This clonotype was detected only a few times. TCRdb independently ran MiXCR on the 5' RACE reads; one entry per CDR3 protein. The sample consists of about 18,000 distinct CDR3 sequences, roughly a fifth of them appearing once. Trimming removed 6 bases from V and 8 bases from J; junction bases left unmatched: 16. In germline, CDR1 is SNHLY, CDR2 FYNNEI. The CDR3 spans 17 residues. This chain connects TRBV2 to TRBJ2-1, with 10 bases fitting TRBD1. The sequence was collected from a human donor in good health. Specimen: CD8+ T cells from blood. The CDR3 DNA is TGTGCCAGCAGCACGGGACAGGGGATGGACGCTAGAGATGAGCAGTTCTTC. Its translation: CASSTGQGMDARDEQFF.